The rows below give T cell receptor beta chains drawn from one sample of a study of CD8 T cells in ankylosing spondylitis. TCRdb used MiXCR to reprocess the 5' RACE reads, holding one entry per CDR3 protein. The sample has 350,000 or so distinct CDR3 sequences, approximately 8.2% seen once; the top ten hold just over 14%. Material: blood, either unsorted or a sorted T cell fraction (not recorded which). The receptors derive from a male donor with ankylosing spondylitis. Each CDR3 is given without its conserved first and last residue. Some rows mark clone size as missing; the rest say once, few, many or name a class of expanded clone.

ASSWGFGGADEKLF,TRBJ1-4,many,TRBV12-3/TRBV12-4
AWSRGPRRADTQY,TRBJ2-3,many,TRBV30
SARGLYRETQY,TRBJ2-5,-,TRBV20-1
ASSLGLLSTDTQY,TRBJ2-3,-,TRBV3-1
ASSLEQGLRNTIY,TRBJ1-3,few,TRBV5-1
ASSTDNRDRFRVNEQF,TRBJ2-1,-,TRBV19
ASSLVGGNTEAF,TRBJ1-1,many,TRBV12-3/TRBV12-4
ASSVRGGEAF,TRBJ1-1,-,TRBV9
ASTSLRGIAGYT,TRBJ1-2,few,TRBV12-3/TRBV12-4
SARSGLTYEQY,TRBJ2-7,few,TRBV20-1
ASSALAGGPKTQY,TRBJ2-5,once,TRBV5-1
ASSVGQGSSTDTQY,TRBJ2-3,-,TRBV9
AISGLNEQF,TRBJ2-1,-,TRBV10-3
ASSLGFSNQPQH,TRBJ1-5,-,TRBV18
SGSGGDTQY,TRBJ2-3,many,TRBV29-1
ASRHRLQGRSNSPLH,TRBJ1-6,few,TRBV11-2
SVRGADTQY,TRBJ2-3,many,TRBV29-1
ASSPQGVQSYEQY,TRBJ2-7,many,TRBV3-1
ASSLVLGYEQY,TRBJ2-7,-,TRBV13
ASSTDRGAF,TRBJ1-1,few,TRBV4-2
SASFQQETQY,TRBJ2-5,many,TRBV20-1
ASSPLVWGGYT,TRBJ1-2,-,TRBV6-6
ASSQAGTGVREQF,TRBJ2-1,-,TRBV3-1
SVVVVGQSSYNEQF,TRBJ2-1,few,TRBV29-1
SVVSGAGNEKLF,TRBJ1-4,-,TRBV29-1
ASSVEQNTGELF,TRBJ2-2,few,TRBV9
ASTTPPTAQYGYT,TRBJ1-2,-,TRBV6-2/TRBV6-3
ASSFQDRGGYT,TRBJ1-2,many,TRBV5-1
ASRGASFTGELF,TRBJ2-2,few,TRBV5-1
ANSLGSLSGANVLT,TRBJ2-6,-,TRBV7-8
ASSASPHLSLEQY,TRBJ2-7,few,TRBV6-2/TRBV6-3
ASSLRTTGKWYEQY,TRBJ2-7,-,TRBV5-1
ASSSGTSGPQETQY,TRBJ2-5,once,TRBV7-9
ASRENRPFSNQPQH,TRBJ1-5,few,TRBV2
ASSFLSPPTGELF,TRBJ2-2,-,TRBV11-2
ASSYGGSTDTQY,TRBJ2-3,many,TRBV6-5
SADRHSGPETQY,TRBJ2-5,few,TRBV20-1
SASGGGPGNEQF,TRBJ2-1,-,TRBV20-1
ASSALSGGRHGYT,TRBJ1-2,-,TRBV9
ASSQGIPGTGVSYEQY,TRBJ2-7,-,TRBV4-1
ASSSLSSGRGTGELF,TRBJ2-2,many,TRBV13
ASSQVRQSYEQY,TRBJ2-7,-,TRBV4-2
ASSSLLAGALTSTDTQY,TRBJ2-3,-,TRBV28
ASSSGLAKLQETQY,TRBJ2-5,few,TRBV7-2
AWSRQTEAF,TRBJ1-1,few,TRBV30
ASSYVGTGRYNEQF,TRBJ2-1,few,TRBV6-5
ARQVSNTIY,TRBJ1-3,many,TRBV12-3/TRBV12-4
ASSLLSGRAGANVLT,TRBJ2-6,few,TRBV12-3/TRBV12-4
ASSTLIRQDTQY,TRBJ2-3,many,TRBV12-3/TRBV12-4
ASSLPLAGATNEQF,TRBJ2-1,few,TRBV3-1
ATSGGNYNEQF,TRBJ2-1,many,TRBV24-1
ASSLTQGGHEQY,TRBJ2-7,-,TRBV5-1
AGGSPGANVLT,TRBJ2-6,-,TRBV28